This T cell receptor (beta chain) is from a study of blood T cell repertoires in COVID-19. The CDR3 has 13 residues. Germline CDR1 SNHLY, CDR2 FYNNEI. The V gene lost 7 bases and the J gene lost 1 base, with 7 bases spanning the gap. Sequencing used immunoSEQ multiplex PCR; TCRdb keeps in-frame clones, though not all of them. The sample lists 450,000 or so clones, less than 95% occurring once. This TCR was recovered from a man aged 18 to 29 who had recovered from COVID-19. The rearrangement uses TRBV2 and TRBJ2-2; D is perhaps TRBD1 (5 bases). Sample: PBMCs or T cells enriched from blood (not recorded which). This chain's CDR3 is CASNTGNTGELFF. CDR3 nucleotide sequence: TGTGCCAGCAACACAGGGAACACCGGGGAGCTGTTTTTT.